A single sample is the source of the 5 T cell receptor beta chains below, sequenced in a study of CD8+ T cells in alopecia areata. The treatment was: oral pan-JAK inhibitor, 5-10 mg twice daily. cDNA reverse transcribed from extracted RNA served as the sequencing template. Only in-frame clones appear in the TCRdb table, and some are missing; sequencing was by immunoSEQ multiplex PCR. The top ten clones hold approximately 0.93% of a sample with 150,000 to 200,000 clones, 60% of them seen once. The source material was CD4+ T cells sorted from blood, sampled at week 24, from a patient treated with tofacitinib. These receptors originate from a human donor with alopecia areata.

The rearrangement uses TRBV29-1 and TRBJ2-1; no clear D gene. With 3 bases removed from V and 12 bases from J, the gap between germline ends came to 12 bases. From germline, CDR1 is SQVTM and CDR2 ANQGSEA. The CDR3 consists of 11 residues. CDR3 residues: CSVEVILGQFF. The CDR3 DNA is TGCAGCGTTGAGGTAATACTTGGGCAGTTCTTC.

This rearrangement joins TRBV6-6 to TRBJ1-5, with D maybe TRBD1 (6 bases). Germline V gene sequence: CDR1 MNHNY, CDR2 SVGAGI (reference sequence). V dropped 5 bases and J dropped 7 bases, with 12 bases sitting between them. There are 13 residues in the CDR3. The CDR3, as DNA: TGTGCCAGCAGTGCCGGAGGGGGACAGCCCCAGCATTTT. It is translated as CASSAGGGQPQHF.

This chain joins TRBV30 and TRBJ1-2, with D hard to call. V was trimmed by 1 base and J by 7 bases, leaving 19 bases between them. The germline V gene encodes CDR1 GTSNPN and CDR2 SVGIG (reference sequence). The CDR3 totals 15 residues. CDR3 loop: CAWSALHPPIAGYTF. DNA of the CDR3: TGTGCCTGGAGTGCACTACACCCACCGATTGCTGGCTACACCTTC. The variable domain in full, completed from reference TRBV30 and TRBJ1-2, reads SQTIHQWPATLVQPVGSPLSLECTVEGTSNPNLYWYRQAAGRGLQLLFYSVGIGQISSEVPQNLSASRPQDRQFILSSKKLLLSDSGFYLCAWSALHPPIAGYTFGSGTRLTVV.

Ten or more counts support this clone. Sequence at one end of the junction differs from germline and may be a read error. The chain links TRBV7-2 to TRBJ1-2; D ambiguous. This CDR3 region has 14 residues. CDR1 and CDR2 from the germline V gene are SGHTA and FQGNSA. This CDR3 is CASSLGFGGYGYTF. The CDR3 nucleotides are TGTGCCAGCAGTTTAGGGTTTGGAGGCTATGGCTACACCTTC. Using reference TRBV7-2 and TRBJ1-2 for the parts outside the CDR3, the full variable domain is GAGVSQSPSNKVTEKGKDVELRCDPISGHTALYWYRQSLGQGLEFLIYFQGNSAPDKSGLPSDRFSAERTGGSVSTLTIQRTQQEDSAVYLCASSLGFGGYGYTFGSGTRLTVV.

This clone was counted a few times. The chain carries TRBV30 and TRBJ2-2; D is uncertain. The V end lost 5 bases, the J end lost 5 bases, and 6 bases lay between the germline ends. Per germline, CDR1 GTSNPN and CDR2 SVGIG (reference sequence). The CDR3 consists of 11 residues. CDR3 protein: CAWGRTGELFF. DNA for the CDR3: TGTGCCTGGGGACGGACCGGGGAGCTGTTTTTT.